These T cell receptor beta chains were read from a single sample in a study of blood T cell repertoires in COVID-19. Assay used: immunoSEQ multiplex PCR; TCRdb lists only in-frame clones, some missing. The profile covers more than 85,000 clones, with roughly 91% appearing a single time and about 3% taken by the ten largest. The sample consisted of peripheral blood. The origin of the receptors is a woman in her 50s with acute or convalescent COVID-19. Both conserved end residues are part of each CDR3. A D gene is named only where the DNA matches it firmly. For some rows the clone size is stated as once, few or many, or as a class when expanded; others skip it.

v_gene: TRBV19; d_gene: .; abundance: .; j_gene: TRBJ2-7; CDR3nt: TGTGCCAGTAGTGCTCAGGGCCCCACCTACGAGCAGTACTTC; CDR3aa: CASSAQGPTYEQYF
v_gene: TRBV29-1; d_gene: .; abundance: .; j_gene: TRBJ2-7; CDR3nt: TGCAGCGTTGGAACTACAGGCTACTACGAGCAGTACTTC; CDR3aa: CSVGTTGYYEQYF
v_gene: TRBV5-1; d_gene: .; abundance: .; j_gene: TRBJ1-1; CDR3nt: TGCGCCAGCAGCTTAATTGAGGGTACCACTGAAGCTTTCTTT; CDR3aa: CASSLIEGTTEAFF
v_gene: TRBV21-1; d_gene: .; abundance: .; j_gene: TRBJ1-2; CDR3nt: TGTGCCAGCAGGACAGGGGGCCTTAACTATGGCTACACCTTC; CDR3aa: CASRTGGLNYGYTF
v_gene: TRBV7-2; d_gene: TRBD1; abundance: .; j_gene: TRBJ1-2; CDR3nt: TGTGCCAGCAGCTATGGACAAGGGGGCGGCTACACCTTC; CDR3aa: CASSYGQGGGYTF
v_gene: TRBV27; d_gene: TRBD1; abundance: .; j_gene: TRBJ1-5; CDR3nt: TGTGCCAGCAGTCCGGGACCGGGACAGGGGGCTACCTTTCAGCCCCAGCATTTT; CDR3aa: CASSPGPGQGATFQPQHF
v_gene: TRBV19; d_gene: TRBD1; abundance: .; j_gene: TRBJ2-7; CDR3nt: TGTGCCAGTAGTACCCAGGTGGCAGGGGGCCACGAGCAGTACTTC; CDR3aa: CASSTQVAGGHEQYF
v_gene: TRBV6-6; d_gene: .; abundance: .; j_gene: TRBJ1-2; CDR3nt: TGTGCCAGCGGACAACACTCCTATGGCTACACCTTC; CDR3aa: CASGQHSYGYTF
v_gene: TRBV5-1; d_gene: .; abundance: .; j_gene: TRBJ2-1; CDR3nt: TGCGCCAGCAGCGTAACAGGGACGCGGCACAATGAGCAGTTCTTC; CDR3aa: CASSVTGTRHNEQFF
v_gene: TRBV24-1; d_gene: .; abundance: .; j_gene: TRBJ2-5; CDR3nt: TGTGCCACCAGTAAAAAGGGGGACGTTTCGGAGACCCAGTACTTC; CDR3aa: CATSKKGDVSETQYF
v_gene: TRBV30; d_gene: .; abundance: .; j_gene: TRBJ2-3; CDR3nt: TGTGCCTGGAGTGCGTCCCAACGCACTAGCACAGATACGCAGTATTTT; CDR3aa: CAWSASQRTSTDTQYF
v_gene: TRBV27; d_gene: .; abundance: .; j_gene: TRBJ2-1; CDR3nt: TGTGCCAGCAGTCCCTGGACTGGAGTCACCCGCAATGAGCAGTTCTTC; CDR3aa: CASSPWTGVTRNEQFF
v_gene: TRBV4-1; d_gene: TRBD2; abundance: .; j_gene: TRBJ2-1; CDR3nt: TGCGCCAGCAGCCAAGTGGGACTAGGGCCCAATGAGCAGTTCTTC; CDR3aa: CASSQVGLGPNEQFF
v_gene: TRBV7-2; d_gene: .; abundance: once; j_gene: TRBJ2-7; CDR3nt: TGTGCCAGCAGCTTATCGTGGGCGAACTCCTACGAGCAGTACTTC; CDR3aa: CASSLSWANSYEQYF
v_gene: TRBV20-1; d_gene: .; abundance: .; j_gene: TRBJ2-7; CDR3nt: TGCAGTGGGACAATTGGCGGCGAGCAGTACTTC; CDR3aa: CSGTIGGEQYF
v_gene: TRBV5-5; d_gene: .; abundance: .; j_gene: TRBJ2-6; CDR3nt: TGTGCCAGCAGCTCGGAGGGTAGTTCGGGCTCTGGGGCCAACGTCCTGACTTTC; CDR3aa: CASSSEGSSGSGANVLTF
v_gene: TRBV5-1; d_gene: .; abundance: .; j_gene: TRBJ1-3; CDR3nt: TGCGCCAGCAGCTTGGTATACCCAGACTTAAGCTCTGGAAACACCATATATTTT; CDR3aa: CASSLVYPDLSSGNTIYF
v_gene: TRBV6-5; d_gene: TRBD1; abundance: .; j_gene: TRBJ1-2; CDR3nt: TGTGCCAGCAGGAGCAGGGGGCTGTATGGCTACACCTTC; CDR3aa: CASRSRGLYGYTF
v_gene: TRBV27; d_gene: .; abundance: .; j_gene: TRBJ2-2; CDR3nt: TGTGCCAGCTCGCACAACAGGGTGGGCACCGGGGAGCTGTTTTTT; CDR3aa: CASSHNRVGTGELFF
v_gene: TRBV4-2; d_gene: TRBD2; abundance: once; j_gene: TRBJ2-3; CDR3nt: TGTGCCAGCAGCCAAGGTATAGCGGGAGGGCCTTGGACAGATACGCAGTATTTT; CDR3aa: CASSQGIAGGPWTDTQYF
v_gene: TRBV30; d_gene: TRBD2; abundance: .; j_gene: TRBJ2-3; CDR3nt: TGTGCCTGGCAGGTGGGAGGGGATACGCAGTATTTT; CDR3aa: CAWQVGGDTQYF
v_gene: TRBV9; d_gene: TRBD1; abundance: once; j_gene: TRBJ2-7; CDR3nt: TGTGCCAGCAGCGTAGATGGGGGACAGTATTACGAGCAGTACTTC; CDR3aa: CASSVDGGQYYEQYF
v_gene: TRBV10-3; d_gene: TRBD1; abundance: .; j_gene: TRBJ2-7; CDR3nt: TGTGCCATCAGTTCGGGACAGGGCCCCTACGAGCAGTACTTC; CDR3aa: CAISSGQGPYEQYF
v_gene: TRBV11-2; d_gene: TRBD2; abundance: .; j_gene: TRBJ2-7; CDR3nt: TGTGCCAGCAGCCAAGGACAGGGACGACTAGCGGGAGTATCCTACGAGCAGTACTTC; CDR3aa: CASSQGQGRLAGVSYEQYF
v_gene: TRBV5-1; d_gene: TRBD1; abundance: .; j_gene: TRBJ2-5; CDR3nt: TGCGCCAGCAGCTCGGGACAGGAGGTTCGAGAGACCCAGTACTTC; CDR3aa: CASSSGQEVRETQYF
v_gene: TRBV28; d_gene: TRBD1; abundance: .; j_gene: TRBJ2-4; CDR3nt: TGTGCCAGCAGTTGGGACAGAAAAAACATTCAGTACTTC; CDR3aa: CASSWDRKNIQYF
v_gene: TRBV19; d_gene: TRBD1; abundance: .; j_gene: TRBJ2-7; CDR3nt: TGTGCCACCCGGACAGGCTCCTACGAGCAGTACTTC; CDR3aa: CATRTGSYEQYF
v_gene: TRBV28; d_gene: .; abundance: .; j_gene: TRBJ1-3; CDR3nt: TGTGCCAGCAGTCCGCCCGGGACTAGCGGGGGAAACACCATATATTTT; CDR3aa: CASSPPGTSGGNTIYF
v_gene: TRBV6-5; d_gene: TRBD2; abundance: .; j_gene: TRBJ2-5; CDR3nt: TGTGCCAGCAGCCACCGGGGGGGACAAGAGACCCAGTACTTC; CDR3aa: CASSHRGGQETQYF
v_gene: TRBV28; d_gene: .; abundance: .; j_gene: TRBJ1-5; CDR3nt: TGTGCCAGCACCACCCGGGGGGAAGGTCAGCCCCAGCATTTT; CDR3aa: CASTTRGEGQPQHF
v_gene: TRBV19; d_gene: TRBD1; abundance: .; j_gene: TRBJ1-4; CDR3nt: TGTGCCAGTAGGAACAGGGGACGGTCAACTAATGAAAAACTGTTTTTT; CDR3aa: CASRNRGRSTNEKLFF
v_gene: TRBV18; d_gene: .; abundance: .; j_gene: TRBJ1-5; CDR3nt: TGTGCCAGCTCGCCCAACCAAGGGAGATTCAATCAGCCCCAGCATTTT; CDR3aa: CASSPNQGRFNQPQHF
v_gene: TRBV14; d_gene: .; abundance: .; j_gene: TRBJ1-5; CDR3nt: TGTGCCAGCAGCTATTCTCCCAATCAGCCCCAGCATTTT; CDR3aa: CASSYSPNQPQHF
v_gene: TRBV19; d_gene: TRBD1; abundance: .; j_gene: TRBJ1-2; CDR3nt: TGTGCCAGTAGCCCTAACCTGGGACAGGGGAATGGCTACACCTTC; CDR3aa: CASSPNLGQGNGYTF
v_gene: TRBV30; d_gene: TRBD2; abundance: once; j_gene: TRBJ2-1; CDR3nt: TGTGCACTTAAGCGGGAGGGAAGCTCCTACAATGAGCAGTTCTTC; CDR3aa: CALKREGSSYNEQFF
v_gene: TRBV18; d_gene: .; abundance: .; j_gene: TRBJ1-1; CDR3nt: TGTGCCAGCTCACCAAATCAACTAGAAGCTTTCTTT; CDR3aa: CASSPNQLEAFF
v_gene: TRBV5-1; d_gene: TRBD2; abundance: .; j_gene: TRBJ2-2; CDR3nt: TGCGCCAGCAGCTTGACTAGCGGGAGTATCGGGGAGCTGTTTTTT; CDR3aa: CASSLTSGSIGELFF